This T cell receptor beta chain came from a study of control samples from healthy donors and cancer patients. TCRdb's table, derived via immunoSEQ multiplex PCR, lists solely in-frame clones and lacks some. The top ten hold under 9% of the sample, which has 120,000 to 150,000 clones, less than 95% seen once. Trimming cost V 5 bases and J 4 bases, with 14 bases left between them. CDR1 is SGHVS, CDR2 FNYEAQ, per germline. The CDR3 spans 14 residues. Sample: blood. The chain carries TRBV7-6 and TRBJ2-5; D is unresolved. The clonotype was recovered from a man aged 18 to 30 in good health. CDR3 coding DNA: TGTGCCAGCAGCCCGACCGTTGAGCGAGAGACCCAGTACTTC. Protein: CASSPTVERETQYF.